This T cell receptor (beta chain) came from a study of blood T cell repertoires in COVID-19. Study details: Whether acute or convalescent, the COVID-19 samples came from the United States, Italy and Spain. From T cells, B-cell-depleted T cells, or PBMCs came the material, which was cDNA or gDNA.

Participants' own reports of clinical history determined their cohort assignment. Study processing details: Nucleated cell number was recorded as an estimate derived from reference gene primer amplification. Data came from immunoSEQ multiplex PCR; TCRdb stores just in-frame clones and leaves some out. V, J and clone size were drawn from that table, and D and trimming were deduced from the DNA. The sample has over 250,000 clones, around 80% seen once; the top ten hold about 5%. CDR3 length: 14 amino acids. Germline-derived CDR1 and CDR2 are KGHSH and LQKENI. Trimming removed 4 bases from V and 5 bases from J, with 14 bases in between.

Sequences were obtained from PBMCs or T cells enriched from blood (not recorded which). The gene calls are TRBV18 and TRBJ1-2; perhaps TRBD1 as D (6 bases). This clonotype was sampled from a man aged 40-49 years who had been exposed to COVID-19. The CDR3 reads CASSLYREGYGYTF. The CDR3 nucleotides are TGTGCCAGCTCACTTTACAGGGAAGGGTATGGCTACACCTTC.